A selection of T cell receptor beta chains follows, all from one sample in a study of T cell responses to AZD1222 COVID-19 vaccine. TCRdb keeps only in-frame clones here, not all; method: immunoSEQ multiplex PCR. Among roughly 140,000 clones listed, approximately 89% were seen once. The source was peripheral blood, collected on day 0 of AZD1222 vaccination. Every receptor here comes from an adult in good health. Each CDR3 is given with its conserved first and last residue. A D gene is named only where the DNA matches it firmly. The size entry is marked missing in some rows and otherwise reads once, few, many or a size class.

d_gene	v_gene	abundance	j_gene	CDR3nt	CDR3aa
TRBD1	TRBV27	-	TRBJ1-2	TGTGCCAGCAGTTCACAGGGGTACTATGGCTACACCTTC	CASSSQGYYGYTF
-	TRBV5-4	-	TRBJ2-3	TGTGCCAGCAGCTTGTTCTTGACTACCTCAGATACGCAGTATTTT	CASSLFLTTSDTQYF
TRBD1	TRBV30	once	TRBJ1-6	TGTGCCTGGGGGCACTCCGGGACAGGGAATTCACCCCTCCACTTT	CAWGHSGTGNSPLHF
-	TRBV7-9	-	TRBJ2-5	TGTGCCAGCAGCCACCAAGAGACCCAGTACTTC	CASSHQETQYF
-	TRBV12-3/TRBV12-4	-	TRBJ1-1	TGTGCTTCGCGCGACGCTCTGGTCACTGAAGCTTTCTTT	CASRDALVTEAFF
TRBD1	TRBV18	-	TRBJ2-7	TGTGCCAGCTCACTCGGACAGGGGGGATACGAGCAGTACTTC	CASSLGQGGYEQYF
-	TRBV6-5	-	TRBJ1-6	TGTGCCAGCAGCCGACCAGAGGGTGGATCACCCCTCCACTTT	CASSRPEGGSPLHF
-	TRBV7-2	-	TRBJ2-7	TGTGCCAGCAGCTTACGGCAGGGGAGTGAGGACGAGCAGTACTTC	CASSLRQGSEDEQYF
TRBD1	TRBV5-5	once	TRBJ1-2	TGTGCCGGAGGGACAGGGGCCATAGCTAACTATGGCTACACCTTC	CAGGTGAIANYGYTF
-	TRBV14	-	TRBJ2-2	TGTGCCAGCAGCCAGGGCGTAGTTACCGGGGAGCTGTTTTTT	CASSQGVVTGELFF
TRBD1	TRBV7-8	-	TRBJ2-7	TGTGCCAGCAGCCATAGAAAGGGGGCGAATATCTACGAGCAGTACTTC	CASSHRKGANIYEQYF
TRBD2	TRBV11-3	-	TRBJ2-1	TGTGCCAGCAGCTTAGGGACTAGCGGGGGGGCCGTTAGTGAGCAGTTCTTC	CASSLGTSGGAVSEQFF
TRBD2	TRBV2	-	TRBJ2-5	TGTGCCAGCACTAGGGAGACTAGCACGCAAGAGACCCAGTACTTC	CASTRETSTQETQYF
-	TRBV7-9	-	TRBJ1-2	TGTGCCAGCAGCTCCCTCATCGTTAACTATGGCTACACCTTC	CASSSLIVNYGYTF
-	TRBV30	-	TRBJ1-6	TGTGCCTGGAGTGTTAAGCATAATTCACCCCTCCACTTT	CAWSVKHNSPLHF
TRBD1	TRBV28	-	TRBJ2-1	TGTGCCAGCAATGCAGGGACAGGGGGCGTTGAGCAGTTCTTC	CASNAGTGGVEQFF
-	TRBV27	-	TRBJ1-5	TGTGCCAGCAGTTTAGGAGGATATAGCAATCAGCCCCAGCATTTT	CASSLGGYSNQPQHF
-	TRBV7-8	-	TRBJ1-2	TGTGCCAGCAGCTTAGTAGCCAGGGCTAACTATGGCTACACCTTC	CASSLVARANYGYTF
TRBD1	TRBV27	-	TRBJ2-7	TGTGCCAGCAGTTCGGGACAGGGGGCTGGCGAGCAGTACTTC	CASSSGQGAGEQYF
-	TRBV6-5	-	TRBJ1-2	TGTGCCAGCAGTTACTCAGGCAGCGCAAACTATGGCTACACCTTC	CASSYSGSANYGYTF
-	TRBV27	-	TRBJ2-7	TGTGCCAGCAGTTTATCTGGTGGCGGCTACGAGCAGTACTTC	CASSLSGGGYEQYF
TRBD2	TRBV28	-	TRBJ2-7	TGTGCCAGCAGTTTTGTAACGGGAGGTAGGCCTTTCTTCTACGAGCAGTACTTC	CASSFVTGGRPFFYEQYF
-	TRBV19	-	TRBJ1-4	TGTGCCAGTAGCCGCCGGCCTAATGAAAAACTGTTTTTT	CASSRRPNEKLFF
-	TRBV19	-	TRBJ1-5	TGTGCCAGTAGTATACGTAATCAGCCCCAGCATTTT	CASSIRNQPQHF
-	TRBV6-5	-	TRBJ1-1	TGTGCCAGCAGTTATGATGGGGGCGCAAACACTGAAGCTTTCTTT	CASSYDGGANTEAFF
TRBD1	TRBV7-3	-	TRBJ2-1	TGTGCCAGCAGCGTAGGGACAGGGGGCTACAATGAGCAGTTCTTC	CASSVGTGGYNEQFF
-	TRBV14	-	TRBJ1-1	TGTGCCAGCAGCCAAGAATTGAGAGGGAGGATACCAGCTTTCTTT	CASSQELRGRIPAFF
TRBD2	TRBV19	few	TRBJ2-4	TGTGCCAGTAGTGGCTCCGGGACTAGCGGGTCAGACATTCAGTACTTC	CASSGSGTSGSDIQYF
-	TRBV12-3/TRBV12-4	-	TRBJ1-6	TGTGCCAGCAGTTCTTTAAGGAATTCACCCCTCCACTTT	CASSSLRNSPLHF
-	TRBV7-2	once	TRBJ2-5	TGTGCCAGCAGCAGAGGGTGGAGGCAGGAGACCCAGTACTTC	CASSRGWRQETQYF
TRBD1	TRBV15	once	TRBJ2-5	TGTGCCACCAGCAGGGTACAGGGGGCTATAGAGACCCAGTACTTC	CATSRVQGAIETQYF
-	TRBV5-1	-	TRBJ1-1	TGCGCCAGCAGCTCCCCCTTTGGGGGGCCGGCTGAAGCTTTCTTT	CASSSPFGGPAEAFF
-	TRBV6-1	-	TRBJ1-2	TGTGCCAGCAGTGAAGGACGGATAAACTATGGCTACACCTTC	CASSEGRINYGYTF
TRBD1	TRBV6-4	-	TRBJ1-1	TGTGCCAGCAGCCAGGGGACAGGGGGCGGCTCTGAAGCTTTCTTT	CASSQGTGGGSEAFF
-	TRBV5-8	-	TRBJ2-7	TGTGCCAGCAGCTTGGGCAGGGAATGGGGCGAGCAGTACTTC	CASSLGREWGEQYF
-	TRBV7-9	-	TRBJ2-2	TGTGCCAGCAGCTTGGTGGGGGATCCGAACACCGGGGAGCTGTTTTTT	CASSLVGDPNTGELFF